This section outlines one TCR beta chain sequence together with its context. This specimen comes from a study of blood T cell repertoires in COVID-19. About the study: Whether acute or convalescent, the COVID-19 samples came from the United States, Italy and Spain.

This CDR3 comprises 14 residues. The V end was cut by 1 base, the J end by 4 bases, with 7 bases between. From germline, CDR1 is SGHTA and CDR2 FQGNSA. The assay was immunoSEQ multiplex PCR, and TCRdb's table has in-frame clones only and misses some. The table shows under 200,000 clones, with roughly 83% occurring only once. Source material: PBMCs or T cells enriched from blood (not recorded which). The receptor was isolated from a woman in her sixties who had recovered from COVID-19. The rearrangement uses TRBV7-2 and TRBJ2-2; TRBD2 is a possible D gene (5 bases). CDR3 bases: TGTGCCAGCAGCTTAGGCCGGGGCACCGGGGAGCTGTTTTTT. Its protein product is CASSLGRGTGELFF. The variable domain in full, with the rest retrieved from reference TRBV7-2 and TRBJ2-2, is GAGVSQSPSNKVTEKGKDVELRCDPISGHTALYWYRQSLGQGLEFLIYFQGNSAPDKSGLPSDRFSAERTGGSVSTLTIQRTQQEDSAVYLCASSLGRGTGELFFGEGSRLTVL.